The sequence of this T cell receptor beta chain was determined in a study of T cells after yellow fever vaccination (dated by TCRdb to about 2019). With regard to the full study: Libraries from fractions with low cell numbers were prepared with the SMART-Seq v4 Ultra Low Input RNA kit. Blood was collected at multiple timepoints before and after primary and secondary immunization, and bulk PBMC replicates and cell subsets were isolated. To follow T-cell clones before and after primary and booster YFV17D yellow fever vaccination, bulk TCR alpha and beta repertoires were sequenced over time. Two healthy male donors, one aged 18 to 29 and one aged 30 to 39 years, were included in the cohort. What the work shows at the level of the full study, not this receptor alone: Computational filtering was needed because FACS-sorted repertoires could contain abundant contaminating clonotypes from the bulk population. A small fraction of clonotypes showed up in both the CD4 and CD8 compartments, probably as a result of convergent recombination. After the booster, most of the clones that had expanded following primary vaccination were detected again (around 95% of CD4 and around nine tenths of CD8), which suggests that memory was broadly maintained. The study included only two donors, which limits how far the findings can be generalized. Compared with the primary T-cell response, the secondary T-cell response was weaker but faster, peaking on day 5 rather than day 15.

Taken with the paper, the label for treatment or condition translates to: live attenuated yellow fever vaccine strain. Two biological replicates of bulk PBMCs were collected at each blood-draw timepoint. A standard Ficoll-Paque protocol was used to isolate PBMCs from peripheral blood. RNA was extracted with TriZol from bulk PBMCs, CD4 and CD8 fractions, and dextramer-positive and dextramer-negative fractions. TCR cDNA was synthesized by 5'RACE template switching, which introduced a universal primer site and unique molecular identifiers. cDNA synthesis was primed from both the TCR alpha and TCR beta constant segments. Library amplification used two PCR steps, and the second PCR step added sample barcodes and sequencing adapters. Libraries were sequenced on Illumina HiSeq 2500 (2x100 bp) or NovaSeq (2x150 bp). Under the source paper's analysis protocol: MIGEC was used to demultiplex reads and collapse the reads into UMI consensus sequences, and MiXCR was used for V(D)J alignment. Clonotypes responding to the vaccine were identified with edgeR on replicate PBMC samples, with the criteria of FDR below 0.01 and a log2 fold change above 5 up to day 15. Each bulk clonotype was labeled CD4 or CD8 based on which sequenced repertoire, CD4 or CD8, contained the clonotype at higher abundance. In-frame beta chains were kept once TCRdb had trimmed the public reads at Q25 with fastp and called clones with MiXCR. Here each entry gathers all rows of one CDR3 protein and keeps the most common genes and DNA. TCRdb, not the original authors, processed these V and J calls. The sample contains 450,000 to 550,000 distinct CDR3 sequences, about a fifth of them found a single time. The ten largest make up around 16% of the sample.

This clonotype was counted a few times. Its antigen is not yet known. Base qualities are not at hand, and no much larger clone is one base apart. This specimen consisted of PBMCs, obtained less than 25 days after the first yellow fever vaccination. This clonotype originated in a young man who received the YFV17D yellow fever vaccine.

The CDR3 reads as follows: CASSPVWAPRDTQYF. The nucleotide sequence reads TGTGCCAGCAGTCCCGTGTGGGCCCCTCGCGATACGCAGTATTTT. The V and J segments used are TRBV7-3 and TRBJ2-3; no D gene is confidently identified. The CDR3 runs 15 residues from the cysteine to the phenylalanine. The read is trimmed to its CDR3 DNA, 45 bases read in frame from base 1. The CDR1 and CDR2 encoded by the germline V gene are SGHTA and FQGTGA. The junction carries 19 bases between V and J, which are trimmed by 6 bases and 6 bases respectively.